This T cell receptor beta chain was recovered during a study of T-cell reconstitution after alpha-beta-depleted transplantation in children. The CDR3 extends over 14 amino acids. Germline V lookup: CDR1 SQVTM, CDR2 ANQGSEA. Preparation of the TCRbeta library involved a method that used unique molecular identifiers. TCRdb re-analysed the PCR reads in MiXCR, keeping a single row per CDR3 protein. The sample has some 390,000 distinct CDR3 sequences, 20% seen once. The V call is TRBV29-1, the J call TRBJ2-2; 9 bases map to TRBD2. This TCR came from a human donor who donated a stem cell graft to a child with acute myeloid leukemia. Sequencing was performed on PBMCs from the stem cell graft donor, taken from the stem cell graft. CDR3 region: CSALGTSSAGELFF. The CDR3 nucleotides are TGCAGTGCTTTAGGGACTAGCAGTGCGGGGGAGCTGTTTTTT.